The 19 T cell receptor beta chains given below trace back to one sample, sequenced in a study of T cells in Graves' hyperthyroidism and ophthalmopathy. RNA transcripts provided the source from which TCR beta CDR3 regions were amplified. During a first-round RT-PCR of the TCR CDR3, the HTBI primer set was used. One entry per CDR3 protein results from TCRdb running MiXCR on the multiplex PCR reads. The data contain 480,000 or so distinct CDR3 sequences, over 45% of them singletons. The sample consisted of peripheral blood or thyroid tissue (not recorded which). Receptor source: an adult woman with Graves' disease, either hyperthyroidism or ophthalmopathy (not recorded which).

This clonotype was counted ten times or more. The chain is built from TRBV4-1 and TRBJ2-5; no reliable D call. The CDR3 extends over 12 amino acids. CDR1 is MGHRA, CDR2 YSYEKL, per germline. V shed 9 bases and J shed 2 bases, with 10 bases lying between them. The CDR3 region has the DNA TGCGCCAGTGTAGGGAATCAAGAGACCCAGTACTTC. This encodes CASVGNQETQYF.

CDR3 bases: TGTGCCAGCAGCTTAGTTGGGGCCGTGAACACTGAAGCTTTCTTT. Translating it yields CASSLVGAVNTEAFF. The chain has TRBV7-9 and TRBJ1-1, with TRBD1 as a possible D gene (5 bases). Germline V gene sequence: CDR1 SEHNR, CDR2 FQNEAQ (reference sequence). Trimming shortened V by 1 base and J by 0 bases, and 9 bases separated the two germline ends. This CDR3 spans 15 amino acids.

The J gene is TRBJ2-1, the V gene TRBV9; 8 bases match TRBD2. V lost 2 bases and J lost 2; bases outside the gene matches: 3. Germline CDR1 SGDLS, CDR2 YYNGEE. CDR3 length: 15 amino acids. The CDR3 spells CASSVDSGTYNEQFF. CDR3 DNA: TGTGCCAGCAGCGTGGATAGCGGGACCTACAATGAGCAGTTCTTC. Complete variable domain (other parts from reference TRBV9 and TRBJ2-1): DSGVTQTPKHLITATGQRVTLRCSPRSGDLSVYWYQQSLDQGLQFLIQYYNGEERAKGNILERFSAQQFPDLHSELNLSSLELGDSALYFCASSVDSGTYNEQFFGPGTRLTVL.

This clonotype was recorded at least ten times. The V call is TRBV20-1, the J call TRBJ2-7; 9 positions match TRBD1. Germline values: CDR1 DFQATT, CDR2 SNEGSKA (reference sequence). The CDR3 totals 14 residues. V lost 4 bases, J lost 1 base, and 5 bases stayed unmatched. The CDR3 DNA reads TGCAGTGCTACCACAGGGGGCAGGTCCTACGAGCAGTACTTC. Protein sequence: CSATTGGRSYEQYF.

CDR3 loop: CSLGPSGYEQYF. The CDR3 coding sequence is TGCAGCTTAGGGCCATCGGGCTACGAGCAGTACTTC. The chain is built from TRBV29-1 and TRBJ2-7; the D is unclear. The V gene lost 8 bases and the J gene lost 3 bases, with 14 bases spanning the gap. CDR1 and CDR2 (germline): SQVTM, ANQGSEA. This CDR3 has 12 amino acids.

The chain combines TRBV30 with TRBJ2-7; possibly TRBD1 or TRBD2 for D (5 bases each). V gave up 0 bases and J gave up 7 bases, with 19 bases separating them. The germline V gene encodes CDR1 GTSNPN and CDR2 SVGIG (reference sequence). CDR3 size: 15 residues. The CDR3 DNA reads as TGTGCCTGGAGTGTACGGGGCGCCGTCGGGTTTGAGCAGTACTTC. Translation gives CAWSVRGAVGFEQYF.

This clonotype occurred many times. The CDR3 DNA follows: TGTGCCACCAGTAATAATCGGGGGACCGGGGAGCTGTTTTTT. Translated: CATSNNRGTGELFF. This chain uses TRBV24-1 with TRBJ2-2; the D gene is possibly TRBD2 (6 bases). This CDR3 is built from 14 residues. Germline CDR1 KGHDR, CDR2 SFDVKD. V lost 6 bases and J 5 bases, leaving 12 bases between the germline ends.

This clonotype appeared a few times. Written as DNA, the CDR3 is TGCAGTGCTAGCCTCGACACCTACGAGCAGTACTTC. It specifies CSASLDTYEQYF. The J gene is TRBJ2-7, the V gene TRBV20-1; no clear D gene. This CDR3 has 12 amino acids. From germline, CDR1 is DFQATT and CDR2 SNEGSKA (reference sequence). Trimming left V 3 bases short and J 2 bases short, with 8 bases between.

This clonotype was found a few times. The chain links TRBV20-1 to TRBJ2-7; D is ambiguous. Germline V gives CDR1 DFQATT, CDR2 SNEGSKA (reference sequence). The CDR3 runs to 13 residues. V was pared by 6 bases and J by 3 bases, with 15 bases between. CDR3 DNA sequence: TGCAGTGCCATAGTTAATTCAGGCTACGAGCAGTACTTC. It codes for CSAIVNSGYEQYF.

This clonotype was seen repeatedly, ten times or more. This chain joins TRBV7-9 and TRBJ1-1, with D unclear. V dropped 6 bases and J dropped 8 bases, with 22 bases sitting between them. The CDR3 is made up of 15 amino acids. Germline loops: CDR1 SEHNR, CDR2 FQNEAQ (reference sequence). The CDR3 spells CASRTLNADGGEAFF. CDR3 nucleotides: TGTGCCAGCAGGACCTTAAACGCGGACGGAGGCGAAGCTTTCTTT.

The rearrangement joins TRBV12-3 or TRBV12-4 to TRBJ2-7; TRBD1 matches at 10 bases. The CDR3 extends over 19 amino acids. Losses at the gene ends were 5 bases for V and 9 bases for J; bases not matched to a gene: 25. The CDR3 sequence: CASSPRDRGPTSLRNRQYF. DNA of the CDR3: TGTGCCAGCAGTCCGAGGGACAGGGGCCCGACTAGCCTTCGCAATCGGCAGTACTTC.

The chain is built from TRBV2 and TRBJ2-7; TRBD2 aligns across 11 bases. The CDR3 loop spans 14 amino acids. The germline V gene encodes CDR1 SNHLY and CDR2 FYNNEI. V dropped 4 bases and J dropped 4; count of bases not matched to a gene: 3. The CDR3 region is CASSAGLAEYEQYF. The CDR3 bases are TGTGCCAGCAGTGCGGGACTAGCGGAATACGAGCAGTACTTC.

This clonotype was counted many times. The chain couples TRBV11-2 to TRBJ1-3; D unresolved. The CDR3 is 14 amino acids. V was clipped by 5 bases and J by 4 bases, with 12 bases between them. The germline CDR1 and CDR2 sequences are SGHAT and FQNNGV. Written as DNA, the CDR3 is TGTGCCAGCAGCATTATCGCAAGAGGAAACACCATATATTTT. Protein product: CASSIIARGNTIYF.

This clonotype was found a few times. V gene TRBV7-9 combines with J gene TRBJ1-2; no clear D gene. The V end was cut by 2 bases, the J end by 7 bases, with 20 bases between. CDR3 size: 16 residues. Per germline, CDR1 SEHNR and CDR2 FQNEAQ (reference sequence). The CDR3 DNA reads TGTGCCAGCAGCTTACTATTGATGCCAGGATGGAGTGGCTACACCTTC. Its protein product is CASSLLLMPGWSGYTF.

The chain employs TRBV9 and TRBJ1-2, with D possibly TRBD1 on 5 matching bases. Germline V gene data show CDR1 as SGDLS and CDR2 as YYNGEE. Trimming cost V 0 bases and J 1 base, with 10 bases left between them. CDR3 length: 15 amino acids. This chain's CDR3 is CASSVAHQGNYGYTF. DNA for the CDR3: TGTGCCAGCAGCGTAGCACACCAGGGTAACTATGGCTACACCTTC.

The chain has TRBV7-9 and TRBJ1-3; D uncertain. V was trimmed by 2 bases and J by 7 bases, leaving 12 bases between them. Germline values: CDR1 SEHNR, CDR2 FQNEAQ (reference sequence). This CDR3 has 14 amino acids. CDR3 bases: TGTGCCAGCAGCTTACGAGCGGAGACTAACACCATATATTTT. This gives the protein CASSLRAETNTIYF.

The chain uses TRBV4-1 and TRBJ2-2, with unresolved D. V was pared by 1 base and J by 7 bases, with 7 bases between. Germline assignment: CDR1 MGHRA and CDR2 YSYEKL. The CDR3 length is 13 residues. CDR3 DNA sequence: TGCGCCAGCAGCCAAGTTCACGGCGGGGAGCTGTTTTTT. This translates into CASSQVHGGELFF.

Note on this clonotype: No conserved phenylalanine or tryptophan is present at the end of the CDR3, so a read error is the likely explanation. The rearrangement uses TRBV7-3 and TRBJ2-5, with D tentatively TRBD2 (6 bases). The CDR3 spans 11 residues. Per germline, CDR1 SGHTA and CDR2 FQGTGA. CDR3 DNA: TGCGCCAGCAGGCAGGCGGGGCAGCAGTACTCC. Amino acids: CASRQAGQQYS.

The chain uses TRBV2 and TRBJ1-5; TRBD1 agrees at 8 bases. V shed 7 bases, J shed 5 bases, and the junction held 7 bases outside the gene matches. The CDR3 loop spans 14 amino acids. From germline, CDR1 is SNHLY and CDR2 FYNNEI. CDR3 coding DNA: TGTGCCAGCACTCGACAGGGGACGGATCAGCCCCAGCATTTT. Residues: CASTRQGTDQPQHF.